This TCR beta chain was sequenced during a study of OX40 agonist ivuxolimab in advanced cancers. Across the study: Ivuxolimab is an agonistic anti-OX40 (CD134) antibody, and patients were treated with it.

TCRdb's copy holds only in-frame clones and misses some; the assay was immunoSEQ multiplex PCR. Of about 130,000 clones listed, less than 95% are singletons. Systemic immunosuppression or autoimmune disease history was grounds to exclude patients. Samples were taken at baseline and on day 1 of cycles 4 and 7. V lost 1 base to trimming and J lost 7 bases, with 23 bases between them. The CDR3 is 17 amino acids. Germline V gene sequence: CDR1 SGHNT, CDR2 YYREEE (reference sequence). Overall study findings and caveats: Averaging showed that CD8+ T cells had more expanded clones than CD4+ did.

About this clone: Its cognate antigen is unknown.

This sequence joins TRBV5-4 and TRBJ1-2; weak D call: TRBD1 (5 bases). The specimen comprised CD4+ or CD8+ T cells sorted from blood, sampled in a trial of the OX40 agonist ivuxolimab. The TCR comes from an adult with an advanced solid tumor such as melanoma, head and neck, liver or kidney cancer. CDR3 region: CASSLSSGTMPFVGYTF. The CDR3 nucleotides are TGTGCCAGCAGCTTGTCTTCCGGGACTATGCCGTTTGTTGGCTACACCTTC.